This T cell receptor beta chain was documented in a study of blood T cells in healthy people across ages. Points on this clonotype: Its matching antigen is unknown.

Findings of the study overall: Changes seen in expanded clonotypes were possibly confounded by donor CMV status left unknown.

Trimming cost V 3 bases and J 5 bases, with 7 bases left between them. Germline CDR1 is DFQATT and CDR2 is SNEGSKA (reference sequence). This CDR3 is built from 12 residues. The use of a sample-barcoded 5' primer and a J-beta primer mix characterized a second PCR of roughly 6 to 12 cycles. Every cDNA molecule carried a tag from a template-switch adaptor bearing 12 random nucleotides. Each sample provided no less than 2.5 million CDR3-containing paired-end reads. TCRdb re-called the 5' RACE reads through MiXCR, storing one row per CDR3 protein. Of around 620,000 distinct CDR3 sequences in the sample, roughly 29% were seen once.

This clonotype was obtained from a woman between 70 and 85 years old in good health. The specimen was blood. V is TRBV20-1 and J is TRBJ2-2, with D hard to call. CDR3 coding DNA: TGCAGTGCTAGTGGCAGGACCGGGGAGCTGTTTTTT. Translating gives CSASGRTGELFF.